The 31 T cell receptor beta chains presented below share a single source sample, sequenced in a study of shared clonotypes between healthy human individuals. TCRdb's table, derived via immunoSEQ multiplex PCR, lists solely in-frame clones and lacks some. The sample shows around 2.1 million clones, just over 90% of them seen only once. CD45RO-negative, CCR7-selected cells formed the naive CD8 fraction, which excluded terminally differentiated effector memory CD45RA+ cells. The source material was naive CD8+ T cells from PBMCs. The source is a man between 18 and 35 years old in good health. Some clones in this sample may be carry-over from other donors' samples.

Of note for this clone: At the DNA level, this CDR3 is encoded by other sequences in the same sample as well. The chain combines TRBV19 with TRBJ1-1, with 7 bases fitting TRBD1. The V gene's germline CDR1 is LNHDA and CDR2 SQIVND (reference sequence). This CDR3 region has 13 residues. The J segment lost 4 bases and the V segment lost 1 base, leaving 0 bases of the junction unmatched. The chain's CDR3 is CASSIGQGTEAFF. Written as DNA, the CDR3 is TGTGCCAGTAGTATAGGACAGGGCACTGAAGCTTTCTTT.

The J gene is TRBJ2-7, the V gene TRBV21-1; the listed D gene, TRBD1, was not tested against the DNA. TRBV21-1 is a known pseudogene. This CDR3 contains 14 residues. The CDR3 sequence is CASSARGEPYEQYF. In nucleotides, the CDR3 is TGTGCCAGCAGCGCCAGGGGGGAGCCCTACGAGCAGTACTTC.

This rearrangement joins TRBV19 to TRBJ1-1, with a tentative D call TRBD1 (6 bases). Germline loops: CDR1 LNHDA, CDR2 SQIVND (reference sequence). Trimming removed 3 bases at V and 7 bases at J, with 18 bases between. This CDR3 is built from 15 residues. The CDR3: CASSMGWGRNDEAFF. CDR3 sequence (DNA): TGTGCCAGTAGTATGGGTTGGGGGCGAAATGATGAAGCTTTCTTT.

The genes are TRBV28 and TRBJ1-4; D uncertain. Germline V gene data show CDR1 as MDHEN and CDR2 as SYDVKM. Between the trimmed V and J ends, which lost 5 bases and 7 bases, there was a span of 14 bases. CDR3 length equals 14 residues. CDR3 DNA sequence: TGTGCCAGCAGTCCCGAGACCAGTGGTGAAAAACTGTTTTTT. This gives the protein CASSPETSGEKLFF.

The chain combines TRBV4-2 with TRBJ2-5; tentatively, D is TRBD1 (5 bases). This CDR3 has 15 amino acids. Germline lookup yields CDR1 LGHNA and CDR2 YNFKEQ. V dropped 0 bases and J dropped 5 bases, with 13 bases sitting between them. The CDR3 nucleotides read TGTGCCAGCAGCCAAGATTTAGGCCCAGGGGAGACCCAGTACTTC. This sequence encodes CASSQDLGPGETQYF.

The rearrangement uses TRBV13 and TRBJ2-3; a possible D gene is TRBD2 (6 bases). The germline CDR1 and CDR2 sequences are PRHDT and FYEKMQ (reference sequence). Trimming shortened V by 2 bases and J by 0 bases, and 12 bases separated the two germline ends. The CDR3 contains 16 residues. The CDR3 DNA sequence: TGTGCCAGCAGCTTACGGCCCAGCGGGAGCACAGATACGCAGTATTTT. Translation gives CASSLRPSGSTDTQYF.

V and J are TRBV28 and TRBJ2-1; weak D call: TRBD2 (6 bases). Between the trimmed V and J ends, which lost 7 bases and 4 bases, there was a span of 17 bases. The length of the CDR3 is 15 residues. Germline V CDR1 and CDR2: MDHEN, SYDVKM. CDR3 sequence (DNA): TGTGCCAGCACAGACCGGGACTTGCTTTACAATGAGCAGTTCTTC. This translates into CASTDRDLLYNEQFF.

CDR3 residues: CASSSTGDQDPGNTIYF. In nucleotides, the CDR3 is TGTGCCAGCAGCTCGACGGGGGACCAGGACCCAGGAAACACCATATATTTT. The V gene is TRBV7-9, the J gene TRBJ1-3; weak D call: TRBD1 (5 bases). The V and J ends lost 4 bases and 4 bases respectively, with 20 bases between them. There are 17 residues in the CDR3. Germline V lookup: CDR1 SEHNR, CDR2 FQNEAQ (reference sequence).

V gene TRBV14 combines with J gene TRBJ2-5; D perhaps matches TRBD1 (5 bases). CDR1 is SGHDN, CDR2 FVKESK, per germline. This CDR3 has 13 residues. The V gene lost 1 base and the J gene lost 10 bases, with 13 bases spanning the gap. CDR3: CASSQGSARGQYF. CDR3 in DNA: TGTGCCAGCAGCCAAGGATCGGCTAGGGGCCAGTACTTC.

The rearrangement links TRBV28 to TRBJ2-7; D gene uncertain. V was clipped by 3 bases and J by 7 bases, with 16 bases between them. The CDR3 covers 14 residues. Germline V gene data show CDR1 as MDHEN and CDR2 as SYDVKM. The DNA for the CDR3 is TGTGCCAGCAGTTTGGTACAAGCCCGGGTAGAGCAGTACTTC. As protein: CASSLVQARVEQYF.

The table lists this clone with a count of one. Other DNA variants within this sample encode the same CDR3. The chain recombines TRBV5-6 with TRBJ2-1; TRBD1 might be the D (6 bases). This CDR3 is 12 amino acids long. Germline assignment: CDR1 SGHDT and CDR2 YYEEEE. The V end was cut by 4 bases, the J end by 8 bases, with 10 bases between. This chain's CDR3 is CASSPGTHEQFF. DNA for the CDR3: TGTGCCAGCAGCCCCGGGACACATGAGCAGTTCTTC.

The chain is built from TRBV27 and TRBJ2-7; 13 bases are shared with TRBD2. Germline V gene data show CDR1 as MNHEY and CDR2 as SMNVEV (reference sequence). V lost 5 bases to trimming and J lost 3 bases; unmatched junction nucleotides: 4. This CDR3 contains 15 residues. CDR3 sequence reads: CASSTGTSGVYEQYF. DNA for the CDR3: TGTGCCAGCAGTACTGGGACTAGCGGGGTCTACGAGCAGTACTTC.

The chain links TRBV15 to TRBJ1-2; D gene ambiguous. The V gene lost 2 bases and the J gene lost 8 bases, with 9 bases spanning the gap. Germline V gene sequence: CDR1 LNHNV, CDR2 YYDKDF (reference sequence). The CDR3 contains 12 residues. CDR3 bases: TGTGCCACCAGCAGAAGTATTGGGGGCTACACCTTC. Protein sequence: CATSRSIGGYTF.

The CDR3 DNA reads TGTGCCAGCAGTGAGTGGGAGTCTCAGCCCCAGCATTTT. Its protein is CASSEWESQPQHF. The rearrangement links TRBV6-1 to TRBJ1-5; D not certain. The CDR3 has 13 amino acids. CDR1 MNHNS and CDR2 SASEGT come from the germline V gene. Trimming removed 3 bases at V and 6 bases at J, with 9 bases between.

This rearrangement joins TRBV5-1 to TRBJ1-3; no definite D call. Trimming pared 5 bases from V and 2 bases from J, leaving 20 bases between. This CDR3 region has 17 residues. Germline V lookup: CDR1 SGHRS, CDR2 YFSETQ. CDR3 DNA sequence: TGCGCCAGCAGTCTTGGATTGGGAAGGAGCCCTGGAAACACCATATATTTT. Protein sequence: CASSLGLGRSPGNTIYF.

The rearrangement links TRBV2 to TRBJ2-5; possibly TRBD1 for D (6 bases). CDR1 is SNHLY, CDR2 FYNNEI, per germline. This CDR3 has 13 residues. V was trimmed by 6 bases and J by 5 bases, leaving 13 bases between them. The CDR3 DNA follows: TGTGCCAGCAGCGAGGGGGTTGGTGAGACCCAGTACTTC. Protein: CASSEGVGETQYF.

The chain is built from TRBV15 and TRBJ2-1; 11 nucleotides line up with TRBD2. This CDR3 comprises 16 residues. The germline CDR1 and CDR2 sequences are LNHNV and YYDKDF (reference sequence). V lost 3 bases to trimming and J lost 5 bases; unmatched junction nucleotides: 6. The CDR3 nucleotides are TGTGCCACCAGCAGGGGGACTAGCGGAGGGGACAATGAGCAGTTCTTC. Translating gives CATSRGTSGGDNEQFF.

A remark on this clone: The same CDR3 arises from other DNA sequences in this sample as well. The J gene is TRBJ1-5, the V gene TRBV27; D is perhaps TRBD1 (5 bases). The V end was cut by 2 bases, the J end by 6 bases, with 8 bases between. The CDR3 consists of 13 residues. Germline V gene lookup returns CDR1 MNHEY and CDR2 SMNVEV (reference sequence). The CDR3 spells CASSLGGGQPQHF. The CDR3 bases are TGTGCCAGCAGTTTAGGGGGTGGTCAGCCCCAGCATTTT.

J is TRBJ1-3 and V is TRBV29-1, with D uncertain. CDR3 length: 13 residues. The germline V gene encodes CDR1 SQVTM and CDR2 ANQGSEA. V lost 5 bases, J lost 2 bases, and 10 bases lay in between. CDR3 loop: CSVRTDPGNTIYF. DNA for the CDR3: TGCAGCGTTCGGACGGATCCTGGAAACACCATATATTTT.

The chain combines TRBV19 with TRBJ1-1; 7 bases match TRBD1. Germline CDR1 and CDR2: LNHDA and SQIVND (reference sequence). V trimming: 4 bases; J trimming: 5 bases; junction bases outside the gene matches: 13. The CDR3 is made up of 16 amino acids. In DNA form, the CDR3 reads TGTGCCAGTAGTACCCGACAGGGCGGGTGGATGACTGAAGCTTTCTTT. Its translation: CASSTRQGGWMTEAFF.

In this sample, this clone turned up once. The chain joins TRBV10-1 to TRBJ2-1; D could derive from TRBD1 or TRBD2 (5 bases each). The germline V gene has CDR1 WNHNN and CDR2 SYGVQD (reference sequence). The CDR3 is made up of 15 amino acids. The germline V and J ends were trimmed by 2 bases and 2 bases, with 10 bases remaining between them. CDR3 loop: CASSEDGATYNEQFF. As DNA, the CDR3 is TGCGCCAGCAGTGAGGACGGGGCAACCTACAATGAGCAGTTCTTC.

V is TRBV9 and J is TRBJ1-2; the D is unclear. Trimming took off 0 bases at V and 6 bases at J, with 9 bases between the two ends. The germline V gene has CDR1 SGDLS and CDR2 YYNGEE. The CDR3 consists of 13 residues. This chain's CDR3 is CASSVVLGDGYTF. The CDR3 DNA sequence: TGTGCCAGCAGCGTAGTATTAGGCGATGGCTACACCTTC.

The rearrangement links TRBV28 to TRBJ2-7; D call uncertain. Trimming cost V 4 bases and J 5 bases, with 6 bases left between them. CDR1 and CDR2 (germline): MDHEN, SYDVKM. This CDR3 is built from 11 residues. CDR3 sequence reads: CASSSRDEQYF. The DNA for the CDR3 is TGTGCCAGCAGTTCCCGGGACGAGCAGTACTTC.

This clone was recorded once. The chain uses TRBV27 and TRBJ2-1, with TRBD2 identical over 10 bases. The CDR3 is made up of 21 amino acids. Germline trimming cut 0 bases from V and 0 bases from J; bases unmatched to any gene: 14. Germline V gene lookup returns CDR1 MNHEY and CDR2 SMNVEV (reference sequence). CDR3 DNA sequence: TGTGCCAGCAGTTTATCGCGGCCCGGGACTAGCGCCGCAAGCTCCTACAATGAGCAGTTCTTC. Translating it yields CASSLSRPGTSAASSYNEQFF.

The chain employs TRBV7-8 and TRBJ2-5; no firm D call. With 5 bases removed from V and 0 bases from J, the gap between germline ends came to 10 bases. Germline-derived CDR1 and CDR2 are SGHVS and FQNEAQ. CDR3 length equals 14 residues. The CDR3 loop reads CASSLRPYQETQYF. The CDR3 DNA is TGTGCCAGCAGCCTGCGTCCGTACCAAGAGACCCAGTACTTC.

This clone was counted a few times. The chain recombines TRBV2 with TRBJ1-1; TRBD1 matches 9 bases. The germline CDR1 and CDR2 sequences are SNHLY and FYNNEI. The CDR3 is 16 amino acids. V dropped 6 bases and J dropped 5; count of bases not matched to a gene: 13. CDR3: CASSRRIDRGWTEAFF. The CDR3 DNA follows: TGTGCCAGCAGCAGAAGGATAGACAGGGGGTGGACTGAAGCTTTCTTT.

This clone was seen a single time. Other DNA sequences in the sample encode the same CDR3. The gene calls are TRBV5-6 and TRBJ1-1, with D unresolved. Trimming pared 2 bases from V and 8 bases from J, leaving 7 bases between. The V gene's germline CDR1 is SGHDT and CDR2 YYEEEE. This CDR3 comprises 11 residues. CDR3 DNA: TGTGCCAGCAGCTTTGGCAGGGAAGCTTTCTTT. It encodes CASSFGREAFF.

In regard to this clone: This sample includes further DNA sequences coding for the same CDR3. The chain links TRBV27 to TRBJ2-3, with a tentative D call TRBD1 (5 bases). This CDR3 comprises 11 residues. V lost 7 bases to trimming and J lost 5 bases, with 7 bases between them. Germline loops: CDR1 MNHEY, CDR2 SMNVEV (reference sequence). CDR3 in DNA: TGTGCCAGCACTCAGGGAGATACGCAGTATTTT. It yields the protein CASTQGDTQYF.

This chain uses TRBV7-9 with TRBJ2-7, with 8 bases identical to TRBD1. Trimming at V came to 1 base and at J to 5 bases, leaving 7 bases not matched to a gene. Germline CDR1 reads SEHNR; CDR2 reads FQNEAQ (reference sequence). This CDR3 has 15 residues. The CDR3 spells CASSLVQGAIDEQYF. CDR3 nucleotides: TGTGCCAGCAGCTTAGTCCAGGGGGCAATCGACGAGCAGTACTTC.

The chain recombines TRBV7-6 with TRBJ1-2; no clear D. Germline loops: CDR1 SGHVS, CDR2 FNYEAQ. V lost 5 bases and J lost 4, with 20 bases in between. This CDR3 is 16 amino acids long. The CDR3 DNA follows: TGTGCCAGCAGCCCCTACGAATTCAGGAGCGGCTATGGCTACACCTTC. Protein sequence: CASSPYEFRSGYGYTF.

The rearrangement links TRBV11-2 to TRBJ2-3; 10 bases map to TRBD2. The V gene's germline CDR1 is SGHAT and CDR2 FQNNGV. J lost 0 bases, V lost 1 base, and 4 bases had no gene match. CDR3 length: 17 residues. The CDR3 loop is CASSLGTSGYSTDTQYF. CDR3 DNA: TGTGCCAGCAGCTTAGGGACTAGCGGTTATAGCACAGATACGCAGTATTTT. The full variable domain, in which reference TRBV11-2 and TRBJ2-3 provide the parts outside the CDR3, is EAGVAQSPRYKIIEKRQSVAFWCNPISGHATLYWYQQILGQGPKLLIQFQNNGVVDDSQLPKDRFSAERLKGVDSTLKIQPAKLEDSAVYLCASSLGTSGYSTDTQYFGPGTRLTVL.